The clone carrying this TCR beta chain was seen repeatedly, ten times or more. Its antigen is still unknown. These data come from a study of T cells in Graves' hyperthyroidism and ophthalmopathy. Overall study findings and caveats: Patients with ophthalmopathy were separated from those with stable hyperthyroidism by a 13 V-J model.

Trimming removed 1 base at V and 1 base at J, with 12 bases between. The CDR3 length is 16 residues. CDR1 and CDR2 (germline): SGHAT, FQNNGV. The TCR beta CDR3 regions underwent amplification using RNA transcripts as the source. HTBI primers were the set used in a first-round RT-PCR of the TCR CDR3. TCRdb itself ran the multiplex PCR reads through MiXCR, one entry per CDR3 protein. The data contain 650,000 to 750,000 distinct CDR3 sequences, roughly 15% of them singletons. The clonotype originates from a young woman with Graves' hyperthyroidism. The sample was blood. The V call is TRBV11-2, the J call TRBJ2-3; the D gene is possibly TRBD1 (5 bases). CDR3 in DNA: TGTGCCAGCAGCTTAGGACAGCCCTGGGGCACAGATACGCAGTATTTT. Translating gives CASSLGQPWGTDTQYF.